Listed here are 31 T cell receptor beta chains from one sample, sequenced in a study of T-cell reconstitution after alpha-beta-depleted transplantation in children. Preparing the TCRbeta library involved the use of unique molecular identifiers. TCRdb reanalysed the PCR reads using MiXCR and keeps one entry per CDR3 protein. The sample records 700,000 to 950,000 distinct CDR3 sequences, about 15% being singletons. The specimen was PBMCs, mostly from graft donor cells, collected 360 days after TCRalphabeta/CD19-depleted stem cell transplant. The receptors were gathered from a male patient younger than 18 who had a stem cell transplant for acute lymphoblastic leukemia, so the T cells may come from the graft donor.

The genes are TRBV7-9 and TRBJ1-1, with TRBD1 as a possible D gene (5 bases). Trimming shortened V by 5 bases and J by 5 bases, and 15 bases separated the two germline ends. The CDR3 runs to 14 residues. Germline V gene lookup returns CDR1 SEHNR and CDR2 FQNEAQ (reference sequence). The chain's CDR3 is CASSPAGGWTEAFF. DNA of the CDR3: TGTGCCAGCAGCCCGGCTGGGGGGTGGACTGAAGCTTTCTTT.

The CDR3: CASRLQTTNEKLFF. The CDR3 DNA follows: TGCGCCAGCAGACTACAGACAACTAATGAAAAACTGTTTTTT. This sequence joins TRBV5-1 and TRBJ1-4, with D unclear. Germline V lookup: CDR1 SGHRS, CDR2 YFSETQ. The CDR3 has 14 amino acids. The germline V and J ends were trimmed by 5 bases and 0 bases, with 8 bases remaining between them.

This clonotype was seen many times. The chain has TRBV4-2 and TRBJ2-1; weak D call: TRBD2 (5 bases). The CDR3 extends over 14 amino acids. The germline V gene encodes CDR1 LGHNA and CDR2 YNFKEQ. The V end lost 4 bases, the J end lost 6 bases, and 13 bases lay between the germline ends. The CDR3 is CASSLTGIPNEQFF. The CDR3 DNA reads as TGTGCCAGCAGCCTTACCGGGATACCCAATGAGCAGTTCTTC.

The chain is built from TRBV5-5 and TRBJ2-1; maybe TRBD1 (6 bases). The germline gives CDR1 SGHKS, CDR2 YYEKEE (reference sequence). The CDR3 is 15 amino acids. V shed 1 base and J shed 9 bases, with 17 bases lying between them. This CDR3 reads CASSLYRANLGEQFF. The CDR3 bases are TGTGCCAGCAGCTTGTACAGGGCGAACCTGGGTGAGCAGTTCTTC.

The V call is TRBV29-1, the J call TRBJ1-3; tentative D call: TRBD1 (5 bases). Looked up from germline, CDR1 is SQVTM and CDR2 is ANQGSEA. Trimming took 4 bases from V and 4 from J, leaving 11 bases between them. The CDR3 spans 13 residues. Here the CDR3 reads CSVVGEAGNTIYF. The CDR3 DNA follows: TGCAGCGTTGTGGGGGAAGCCGGAAACACCATATATTTT.

This clonotype was seen more than once but under ten times. The CDR3 loop is CASSLWDRETQYF. For the CDR3, the DNA is TGTGCCAGCAGCTTATGGGACAGAGAGACCCAGTACTTC. The V gene is TRBV7-3, the J gene TRBJ2-5, with 7 positions matching TRBD1. In germline, CDR1 is SGHTA, CDR2 FQGTGA. CDR3 length: 13 residues. V was pared by 2 bases and J by 4 bases, with 1 base of the junction left unmatched.

This clonotype was counted between two and nine times. This rearrangement joins TRBV21-1 to TRBJ2-5; whether TRBD2, the table's D call, matches the DNA was not checked. TRBV21-1 is shown as a pseudogene. This CDR3 region has 21 residues. The CDR3 coding sequence is TGTGCCAGCAGCACTACTCGGACTTACCCACCCGCAGAACACCTCCAAGAGACCCAGTACTTC. Its protein is CASSTTRTYPPAEHLQETQYF.

This clonotype occurred a few times. J is TRBJ2-5 and V is TRBV29-1; D may be TRBD2 (6 bases). Trimming shortened V by 4 bases and J by 5 bases, and 11 bases separated the two germline ends. CDR3 length equals 12 residues. From germline, CDR1 is SQVTM and CDR2 ANQGSEA. CDR3 DNA: TGCAGCGTTGCCGGGAGTGGGGAGACCCAGTACTTC. Residues: CSVAGSGETQYF.

The chain recombines TRBV3-1 with TRBJ2-2, with D unresolved. Germline V CDR1 and CDR2: LGHDT, YNNKEL (reference sequence). This CDR3 contains 17 residues. The V gene lost 0 bases and the J gene lost 2 bases, with 13 bases spanning the gap. The CDR3 DNA reads TGTGCCAGCAGCCAAGATCTGATGAGACCAAACACCGGGGAGCTGTTTTTT. This encodes CASSQDLMRPNTGELFF.

This clonotype has a count of ten or more. The rearrangement joins TRBV12-3 or TRBV12-4 to TRBJ1-1, with 10 bases lining up with TRBD1. The CDR3 is 16 residues long. V shed 6 bases and J 3 bases; nucleotides not matched to a gene: 10. The chain's CDR3 is CASSYRLGTGDTEAFF. The DNA of the CDR3 is TGTGCCAGCAGCTACCGCTTAGGGACAGGGGACACTGAAGCTTTCTTT.

The V call is TRBV12-3 or TRBV12-4, the J call TRBJ1-2, with D perhaps matching TRBD1 (5 bases). V gave up 4 bases and J gave up 2 bases, with 11 bases separating them. The CDR3 length is 14 residues. This CDR3 reads CASSSTGVNYGYTF. Here the CDR3 DNA reads TGTGCCAGCAGTTCTACAGGAGTCAACTATGGCTACACCTTC.

The chain is built from TRBV29-1 and TRBJ2-1; D ambiguous. Germline lookup yields CDR1 SQVTM and CDR2 ANQGSEA. With 6 bases removed from V and 7 bases from J, the gap between germline ends came to 13 bases. The CDR3 covers 12 residues. The CDR3 reads CSVLPAFNEQFF. DNA for the CDR3: TGCAGCGTGCTACCAGCGTTTAATGAGCAGTTCTTC.

This clonotype was observed many times. The chain combines TRBV12-3 or TRBV12-4 with TRBJ1-1; perhaps TRBD1 as D (5 bases). V dropped 2 bases and J dropped 11 bases, with 9 bases sitting between them. This CDR3 has 11 residues. CDR3 bases: TGTGCCAGCAGTTTAAACAGGATGGCTTTCTTT. This codes for CASSLNRMAFF.

This clonotype was found many times. The rearrangement links TRBV12-3 or TRBV12-4 to TRBJ2-7, with D perhaps given as TRBD1 or TRBD2 (5 bases each). Trimming left V 7 bases short and J 6 bases short, with 22 bases between. The CDR3 runs 15 residues. The CDR3, as DNA: TGTGCCAGCACCTTCTGGACTCTCGGGGCTGCCGAGCAGTACTTC. Encoded protein: CASTFWTLGAAEQYF.

This clonotype was found a few times. J is TRBJ2-5 and V is TRBV5-1, with 8 bases aligning to TRBD1. V shed 6 bases, J shed 5 bases, and the junction held 6 bases outside the gene matches. In germline, CDR1 is SGHRS, CDR2 YFSETQ. This CDR3 region has 13 residues. For the CDR3, the DNA is TGCGCCAGCACCGGACAGGGTCGCGAGACCCAGTACTTC. Its translation is CASTGQGRETQYF.

The V gene is TRBV7-9, the J gene TRBJ2-2, with TRBD2 matching over 7 bases. This CDR3 has 19 residues. CDR1 SEHNR and CDR2 FQNEAQ come from the germline V gene (reference sequence). Trimming removed 5 bases from V and 2 bases from J; junction bases left unmatched: 17. CDR3 sequence (DNA): TGTGCCAGCAGCCCAGGGAGGGGTAGCGGAGGACCTAACACCGGGGAGCTGTTTTTT. This codes for CASSPGRGSGGPNTGELFF.

This clonotype was seen a few times. This chain links TRBV7-7 with TRBJ2-1; 14 bases are a match to TRBD2. The CDR3 has 18 residues. Germline CDR1 reads SSHAT; CDR2 reads FNYEAQ (reference sequence). The J segment lost 6 bases and the V segment lost 2 bases, leaving 9 bases of the junction unmatched. The CDR3 reads CASSLSVGTSGRVNEQFF. CDR3 DNA: TGTGCCAGCAGCTTATCCGTGGGGACTAGCGGGAGAGTCAATGAGCAGTTCTTC.

This clonotype occurred a few times. V gene TRBV29-1 combines with J gene TRBJ2-5; D possibly corresponds to TRBD2 (7 bases). Trimming cost V 4 bases and J 6 bases, with 12 bases left between them. This CDR3 region has 12 residues. The V gene's germline CDR1 is SQVTM and CDR2 ANQGSEA. CDR3 bases: TGCAGCGTTGCGGAGGGGGGGCAGACCCAGTACTTC. As protein: CSVAEGGQTQYF. Full variable domain (outside the CDR3, taken from reference TRBV29-1 and TRBJ2-5): SAVISQKPSRDICQRGTSLTIQCQVDSQVTMMFWYRQQPGQSLTLIATANQGSEATYESGFVIDKFPISRPNLTFSTLTVSNMSPEDSSIYLCSVAEGGQTQYFGPGTRLLVL.

This clonotype has only a few counts. This chain joins TRBV10-1 and TRBJ2-3; 12 bases are a match to TRBD2. In germline, CDR1 is WNHNN, CDR2 SYGVQD (reference sequence). V was clipped by 1 base and J by 5 bases; unmatched bases: 16. The CDR3 contains 20 residues. The CDR3 DNA is TGCGCCAGCAGTGAGTACGCCGGGACTAGCGGGCTTCAGAGAGGAGATACGCAGTATTTT. Protein: CASSEYAGTSGLQRGDTQYF.

The chain carries TRBV6-1 and TRBJ2-1; 10 nucleotides agree with TRBD2. Per the germline V gene, CDR1 is MNHNS and CDR2 is SASEGT. V trimming: 5 bases; J trimming: 8 bases; junction bases outside the gene matches: 12. This CDR3 has 16 amino acids. The CDR3 here is CASSREDLAGVHEQFF. In DNA, the CDR3 is TGTGCCAGCAGTCGCGAGGATCTAGCGGGAGTACATGAGCAGTTCTTC.

The CDR3 region is CASSDRVATQHF. The CDR3 DNA reads TGTGCCAGCAGTGACCGGGTAGCGACCCAGCATTTT. The chain links TRBV2 to TRBJ1-5, with D unresolved. Trimming stripped 3 bases from V and 11 bases from J, with 11 bases between. Germline V gives CDR1 SNHLY, CDR2 FYNNEI. CDR3 length: 12 amino acids.

The genes are TRBV10-3 and TRBJ1-5, with D possibly being TRBD1 (5 bases). V lost 4 bases to trimming and J lost 0 bases, with 13 bases between them. This CDR3 is built from 16 residues. Germline-derived CDR1 and CDR2 are ENHRY and SYGVKD. CDR3 sequence (DNA): TGTGCCATCAGTGGGAACGGGGGGAATAGCAATCAGCCCCAGCATTTT. Protein sequence: CAISGNGGNSNQPQHF.

V gene TRBV11-3 combines with J gene TRBJ2-1; D is unclear. Trimming pared 1 base from V and 5 bases from J, leaving 12 bases between. Looked up from germline, CDR1 is SGHNT and CDR2 is YENEEA. There are 15 residues in the CDR3. CDR3 DNA sequence: TGTGCCAGCAGCTTAGTGGGCTATACGGACAATGAGCAGTTCTTC. It encodes CASSLVGYTDNEQFF.

This clonotype appeared a few times. The V call is TRBV7-9, the J call TRBJ2-1; no firm D call. V lost 5 bases to trimming and J lost 4 bases, with 6 bases between them. In germline, CDR1 is SEHNR, CDR2 FQNEAQ (reference sequence). CDR3 length: 12 amino acids. The CDR3 is CASSAAYNEQFF. The CDR3, as DNA: TGTGCCAGCAGCGCCGCTTACAATGAGCAGTTCTTC.

This chain joins TRBV10-1 and TRBJ2-3; possibly TRBD1 or TRBD2 for D (6 bases each). The CDR3 sequence is 14 residues long. The germline V gene has CDR1 WNHNN and CDR2 SYGVQD (reference sequence). Deletions cut 6 bases from V and 6 bases from J, with 16 bases between. The CDR3 nucleotides are TGCGCCAGCAGCCGGGACCCGGGGGCGGATACGCAGTATTTT. Translated, it gives CASSRDPGADTQYF.

This clonotype was counted only a few times. The V gene is TRBV5-1, the J gene TRBJ2-1; possible D gene TRBD2, 6 bases. The CDR3 has 14 amino acids. Germline V CDR1 and CDR2: SGHRS, YFSETQ. The germline V and J ends were trimmed by 2 bases and 8 bases, with 14 bases remaining between them. The CDR3 region is CASSFGGALDEQFF. The CDR3 DNA follows: TGCGCCAGCAGCTTCGGCGGGGCGCTCGATGAGCAGTTCTTC.

This clonotype appeared a few times. The chain uses TRBV20-1 and TRBJ2-5; no firm D call. Deletions cut 6 bases from V and 5 bases from J, with 7 bases between. This CDR3 is built from 10 residues. Germline CDR1 reads DFQATT; CDR2 reads SNEGSKA (reference sequence). CDR3 coding DNA: TGCAGTGCCTATTCGGAGACCCAGTACTTC. Its translation: CSAYSETQYF.

The chain is built from TRBV20-1 and TRBJ2-5, with TRBD1 matching 8 bases. CDR1 is DFQATT and CDR2 is SNEGSKA in the germline V gene (reference sequence). This CDR3 has 15 amino acids. V shed 3 bases and J 2 bases; nucleotides not matched to a gene: 8. The CDR3 DNA follows: TGCAGTGCTAGCGGGGACAGGCGCCAACAAGAGACCCAGTACTTC. It is translated as CSASGDRRQQETQYF.

In this sample, this clonotype turned up a few times. The V gene is TRBV20-1, the J gene TRBJ2-1, with TRBD1 matching 7 bases. V gave up 2 bases and J gave up 2 bases; unmatched junction bases: 9. Per germline, CDR1 DFQATT and CDR2 SNEGSKA (reference sequence). The CDR3 loop spans 16 amino acids. The CDR3 DNA sequence: TGCAGTGCTAGACCGAACAACAGGGGAACCTACAATGAGCAGTTCTTC. It yields the protein CSARPNNRGTYNEQFF.

This chain uses TRBV5-1 with TRBJ2-1, with D tentatively TRBD2 (5 bases). The CDR3 is 16 amino acids. V gave up 5 bases and J gave up 2 bases, with 17 bases separating them. Germline loops: CDR1 SGHRS, CDR2 YFSETQ. The CDR3 sequence is CASSLPASRTYNEQFF. As DNA, the CDR3 is TGCGCCAGCAGTCTGCCGGCTAGCCGTACCTACAATGAGCAGTTCTTC.

A remark on this clonotype: A much larger clonotype is one base distant, so this may be a read error. Because it lacks the conserved phenylalanine or tryptophan at the end, this CDR3 is likely a read error. This rearrangement joins TRBV20-1 to TRBJ2-1, with D perhaps TRBD2 (6 bases). This CDR3 is 14 amino acids long. Trimming shortened V by 0 bases and J by 7 bases, and 13 bases separated the two germline ends. CDR1 and CDR2 (germline): DFQATT, SNEGSKA (reference sequence). This CDR3 is CSARDPGLWNEQFV. Here the CDR3 DNA reads TGCAGTGCTAGAGACCCGGGACTCTGGAATGAGCAGTTCGTC.